These T cell receptor beta chains were read from a single sample in a study of glioma-infiltrating T cells after dendritic cell vaccination. Only in-frame clones appear in the TCRdb table, and some are missing; sequencing was by immunoSEQ multiplex PCR. The data show 100,000 or so clones, with nearly 90% seen just once and 2.7% held by the top ten. The sequences come from blood, collected after dendritic cell vaccination. Receptors originate from a human donor with glioblastoma. The CDR3 runs from the conserved cysteine through the conserved F or W.

V,J,CDR3
TRBV6-5,TRBJ2-7,CASSPSTDLTYEQYF
TRBV9,TRBJ2-3,CASSVEGQSTDTQYF
TRBV2,TRBJ1-2,CASSPAGGGYNYGYTF
TRBV5-1,TRBJ2-7,CASSLSSGIFSYEQYF
TRBV5-1,TRBJ1-3,CASSLGGRGNTIYF
TRBV2,TRBJ1-2,CASRDRDNYGYTF
TRBV30,TRBJ2-1,CAWSGQTYNEQFF
TRBV10-3,TRBJ2-3,CAIRSGTGGYWSDTQYF
TRBV6-1,TRBJ1-1,CASSEPGGGTEAFF
TRBV5-1,TRBJ2-1,CASSLDSNEQFF
TRBV18,TRBJ2-2,CASSPNRENTGELFF
TRBV27,TRBJ1-2,CASSLEEDSPYGYTF
TRBV7-3,TRBJ2-1,CASSFSYSYNEQFF
TRBV7-9,TRBJ1-4,CASSSGPTGEKLFF
TRBV5-4,TRBJ1-2,CASSLAQGLGGYTF
TRBV29-1,TRBJ1-1,CSVVGANTEAFF
TRBV11-3,TRBJ1-4,CASSLSTGRTEKLFF
TRBV7-8,TRBJ2-2,CASSLGLPGELFF
TRBV19,TRBJ2-3,CASSMRDRVTDTQYF
TRBV7-2,TRBJ1-2,CASSSAGRPYTF
TRBV5-1,TRBJ2-7,CASSSGQGPYEQYF
TRBV2,TRBJ2-7,CASSTGSLSYEQYF
TRBV19,TRBJ2-1,CASSILSRAEQFF
TRBV5-1,TRBJ2-2,CASSLTSPPSAGELFF
TRBV5-1,TRBJ2-7,CASSLDSAYEQYF
TRBV5-6,TRBJ2-7,CASSLVLGGGFHEQYF
TRBV6-5,TRBJ2-7,CASSPRGAPYEQYF
TRBV2,TRBJ1-1,CASSGQGLGEAFF
TRBV7-9,TRBJ1-1,CASSLDSEAFF
TRBV5-1,TRBJ2-5,CASSSGTGREETQYF
TRBV9,TRBJ2-1,CASSSGTHAYNEQFF
TRBV27,TRBJ2-7,CASSLTQGVYEQYF
TRBV28,TRBJ2-1,CASSSGTFTGNEQFF
TRBV4-2,TRBJ2-7,CASSQGGILGGPTYEQYF
TRBV29-1,TRBJ1-2,CSVEGPVNYGYTF
TRBV5-4,TRBJ2-3,CASSAARQGASVGF
TRBV11-2,TRBJ2-1,CASSTRGSGGVSYNEQFF
TRBV29-1,TRBJ1-1,CSADGTGGTEAFF
TRBV5-1,TRBJ2-3,CASSLDPSGRAKDTQYF
TRBV10-3,TRBJ1-5,CAISESGPGHENQPQHF
TRBV2,TRBJ1-5,CASSGIRGNQPQHF
TRBV9,TRBJ1-6,CASSVVGYNSPLHF
TRBV2,TRBJ1-2,CASKTGTGGEGYTF
TRBV5-1,TRBJ1-2,CASSFGVADGYTF
TRBV10-2,TRBJ1-1,CASSESRTAVRNTEAFF
TRBV7-9,TRBJ1-2,CASGTGSGYTF
TRBV10-1,TRBJ1-2,CASSESSETSYGYTF
TRBV6-5,TRBJ1-2,CASSYNRGDSNYGYTF
TRBV7-8,TRBJ1-1,CASSFEGMGAFF
TRBV19,TRBJ2-7,CASSIASGPTYEQYF